This T cell receptor beta chain was documented in a study of identical twins. Using its own MiXCR run on the 5' RACE reads, TCRdb lists one record per CDR3 protein. This sample has about 450,000 distinct CDR3 sequences; 18% occur once, and the top ten carry around 12%. The V gene's germline CDR1 is SGHKS and CDR2 YYEKEE (reference sequence). There are 15 residues in the CDR3. Unmatched junction bases numbered 4, after V lost 4 bases and J lost 0 bases. Only a few counts were recorded for this clonotype. The receptor's source is a man between 45 and 60 years old in good health. Specimen: naive T cells sorted from blood. The chain is built from TRBV5-5 and TRBJ1-2; 9 bases agree with TRBD1. The DNA for the CDR3 is TGTGCCAGCAGCCCGGGACAGGGCCCTAACTATGGCTACACCTTC. It encodes CASSPGQGPNYGYTF.